Below are 14 T cell receptor beta chains sequenced from a single sample in a study of T cells in Graves' hyperthyroidism and ophthalmopathy. From RNA transcripts, TCR beta CDR3 regions were amplified. The HTBI primer set drove a first-round RT-PCR of the TCR CDR3. TCRdb recomputed calls from the multiplex PCR reads with MiXCR, one row per CDR3 protein. The table lists 540,000 or so distinct CDR3 sequences, about 45% of them singletons, with over 15% in the top ten. Sample: peripheral blood or thyroid tissue (not recorded which). The receptors originated from an adult woman with Graves' disease, either hyperthyroidism or ophthalmopathy (not recorded which).

This clonotype came up many times. CDR3 amino acids: CASSKARGRPRYEQYF. The CDR3 DNA reads as TGTGCCAGCAGTAAAGCCAGGGGGCGCCCCAGATACGAGCAGTACTTC. The chain employs TRBV13 and TRBJ2-7; 8 bases align to TRBD1. J was trimmed by 4 bases and V by 6 bases; bases with no gene match: 14. This CDR3 has 16 residues. Looked up from germline, CDR1 is PRHDT and CDR2 is FYEKMQ (reference sequence).

Only one count was recorded for this clonotype. This chain uses TRBV9 with TRBJ2-7; D tentatively reads TRBD1 or TRBD2 (5 bases each). Looked up from germline, CDR1 is SGDLS and CDR2 is YYNGEE. CDR3 size: 16 residues. Trimming took 0 bases from V and 1 from J, leaving 14 bases between them. CDR3 DNA: TGTGCCAGCAGCGTAGGCCTCTGGGACGGGTCCTACGAGCAGTACTTC. Protein product: CASSVGLWDGSYEQYF.

The J gene is TRBJ2-7, the V gene TRBV11-2; 10 bases fit TRBD1. The CDR3 is made up of 16 amino acids. Germline V gene data show CDR1 as SGHAT and CDR2 as FQNNGV. Trimming removed 4 bases from V and 2 bases from J; junction bases left unmatched: 8. The CDR3 here is CASSSISGTGAYEQYF. The CDR3 DNA follows: TGTGCCAGCAGCTCGATCTCCGGGACAGGGGCCTACGAGCAGTACTTC.

This clonotype was observed at least ten times. With a much larger clone just one base away, this may be a read error. This chain's CDR3 is CASTVDRSYEQYF. CDR3 coding DNA: TGTGCCAGCACCGTGGACAGGTCCTACGAGCAGTACTTC. The rearrangement uses TRBV6-1 and TRBJ2-7; 7 positions agree with TRBD1. Germline CDR1 MNHNS, CDR2 SASEGT. V trimming: 7 bases; J trimming: 1 base; junction bases outside the gene matches: 4. This CDR3 has 13 amino acids.

As to this clonotype: One end of the junction fails to match germline, which may point to a read error. The chain employs TRBV5-1 and TRBJ2-5; 7 nucleotides match TRBD1. The CDR3 is made up of 14 amino acids. Per the germline V gene, CDR1 is SGHRS and CDR2 is YFSETQ. Here the CDR3 reads CASSLGQGVETQYF. The CDR3 DNA reads TGTGCCAGCAGCCTTGGGCAGGGGGTGGAGACCCAGTACTTC.

J is TRBJ2-6 and V is TRBV24-1; no clear D. Germline V gene data show CDR1 as KGHDR and CDR2 as SFDVKD. Between the trimmed V and J ends, which lost 5 bases and 4 bases, there was a span of 8 bases. The CDR3 contains 14 residues. This CDR3 reads CATSAPSGANVLTF. CDR3 sequence (DNA): TGTGCCACCAGTGCCCCCTCCGGGGCCAACGTCCTGACTTTC.

This clonotype was counted only a few times. The J gene is TRBJ2-7, the V gene TRBV20-1; 11 nucleotides agree with TRBD1. Trimming removed 4 bases from V and 2 bases from J; junction bases left unmatched: 1. Germline-derived CDR1 and CDR2 are DFQATT and SNEGSKA (reference sequence). The length of the CDR3 is 13 residues. This CDR3 reads CSAMDRGPYEQYF. The DNA of the CDR3 is TGCAGTGCTATGGACAGGGGGCCCTACGAGCAGTACTTC.

V gene TRBV2 combines with J gene TRBJ1-6; 11 bases map to TRBD1. V dropped 10 bases and J dropped 10; count of bases not matched to a gene: 6. The CDR3 contains 13 residues. Germline CDR1 SNHLY, CDR2 FYNNEI. The CDR3 sequence: CAISGTGGSPLHF. The CDR3 nucleotides are TGTGCCATCTCCGGGACAGGGGGGTCACCCCTCCACTTT.

This clonotype was counted many times. The chain combines TRBV27 with TRBJ2-5; D might be TRBD2 (5 bases). V was pared by 2 bases and J by 4 bases, with 8 bases between. The CDR3 length is 13 residues. Germline V gene data show CDR1 as MNHEY and CDR2 as SMNVEV (reference sequence). The CDR3 coding sequence is TGTGCCAGCAGTTTAACCGGGGTAGAGACCCAGTACTTC. This gives the protein CASSLTGVETQYF.

This clonotype was counted many times. As DNA, the CDR3 is TGCAGTGCTACCTCAGGACAGGGGATAGCTGGGGCCAACGTCCTGACTTTC. This sequence encodes CSATSGQGIAGANVLTF. This rearrangement joins TRBV20-1 to TRBJ2-6; 9 bases fit TRBD1. The CDR3 extends over 17 amino acids. CDR1 DFQATT and CDR2 SNEGSKA come from the germline V gene (reference sequence). The J segment lost 2 bases and the V segment lost 4 bases, leaving 9 bases of the junction unmatched.

Note on this clonotype: One end of the junction does not line up with germline, which may come from a read error. The chain carries TRBV4-3 and TRBJ2-7; 7 nucleotides match TRBD2. Germline loops: CDR1 LGHNA, CDR2 YSLEER. The CDR3 totals 14 residues. CDR3 nucleotide sequence: TGCGCCAGCGGCCAAGACCTAGAGCGGGGCGAGCAGTACTTC. Its protein product is CASGQDLERGEQYF.

In its sample, this clonotype was seen many times. The chain employs TRBV12-3 or TRBV12-4 and TRBJ1-2, with D maybe TRBD1 (5 bases). With 6 bases removed from V and 3 bases from J, the gap between germline ends came to 11 bases. The CDR3 consists of 13 residues. The CDR3 spells CASSPRQYYGYTF. Here the CDR3 DNA reads TGTGCCAGCAGCCCCCGACAGTACTATGGCTACACCTTC.

The V and J genes are TRBV7-9 and TRBJ1-2; D gene unclear. V gave up 6 bases and J gave up 7 bases, with 18 bases separating them. There are 14 residues in the CDR3. The V gene's germline CDR1 is SEHNR and CDR2 FQNEAQ (reference sequence). Here the CDR3 reads CASSNPALIRGYTF. The DNA for the CDR3 is TGTGCCAGCAGTAACCCTGCTCTGATTCGTGGCTACACCTTC.

The chain joins TRBV10-3 to TRBJ2-2; 8 bases match TRBD2. The CDR3 consists of 15 residues. V was clipped by 8 bases and J by 8 bases; unmatched bases: 13. CDR1 ENHRY and CDR2 SYGVKD come from the germline V gene. This CDR3 reads CAIPLKREYPGELFF. Here the CDR3 DNA reads TGTGCCATCCCTCTGAAGCGGGAGTATCCTGGGGAGCTGTTTTTT.